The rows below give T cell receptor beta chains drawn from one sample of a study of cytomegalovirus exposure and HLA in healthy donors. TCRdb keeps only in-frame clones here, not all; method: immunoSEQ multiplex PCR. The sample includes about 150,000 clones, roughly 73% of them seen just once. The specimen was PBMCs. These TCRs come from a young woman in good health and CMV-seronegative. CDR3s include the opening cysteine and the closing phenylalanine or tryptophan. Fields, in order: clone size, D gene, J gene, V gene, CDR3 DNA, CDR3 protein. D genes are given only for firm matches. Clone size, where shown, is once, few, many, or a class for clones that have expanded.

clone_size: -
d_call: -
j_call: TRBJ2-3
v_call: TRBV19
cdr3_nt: TGTGCCAGTAGTATGGGGGCCTCAGCAGGAGATACGCAGTATTTT
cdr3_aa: CASSMGASAGDTQYF

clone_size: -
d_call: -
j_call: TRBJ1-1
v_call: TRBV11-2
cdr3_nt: TGTGCCAGCAGCTTAGGGACGGGAAACACTGAAGCTTTCTTT
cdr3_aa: CASSLGTGNTEAFF

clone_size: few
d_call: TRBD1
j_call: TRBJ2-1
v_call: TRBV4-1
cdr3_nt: TGCGCCAGCAGCCACCAGACAGGGAGCTCCTACAATGAGCAGTTCTTC
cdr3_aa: CASSHQTGSSYNEQFF

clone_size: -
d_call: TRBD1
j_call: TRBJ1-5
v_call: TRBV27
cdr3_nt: TGTGCCAGCAGAAATTCCGGGACAGGTTACCTTAGCAATCAGCCCCAGCATTTT
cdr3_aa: CASRNSGTGYLSNQPQHF

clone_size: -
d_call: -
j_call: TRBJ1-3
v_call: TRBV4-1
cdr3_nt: TGCGCCAGCAGCCAAGTTGCGGCGGCTGGAAACACCATATATTTT
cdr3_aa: CASSQVAAAGNTIYF

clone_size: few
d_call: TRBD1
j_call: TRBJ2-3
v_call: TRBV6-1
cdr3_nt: TGTGCCAGCACGTGGACAGGTACCACAGATACGCAGTATTTT
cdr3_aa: CASTWTGTTDTQYF

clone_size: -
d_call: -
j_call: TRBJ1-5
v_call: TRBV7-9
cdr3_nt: TGTTCCAGCAGCCCTGCTTTCACAGGGAAGCCGAATCAGCCCCAGCATTTT
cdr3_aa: CSSSPAFTGKPNQPQHF

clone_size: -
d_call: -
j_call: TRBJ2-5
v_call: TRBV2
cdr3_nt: TGTGCCAGCAGTGAGAGGAGGGCGGGAGAGACCCAGTACTTC
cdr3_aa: CASSERRAGETQYF

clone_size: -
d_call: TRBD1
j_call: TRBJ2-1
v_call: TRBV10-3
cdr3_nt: TGTGCCATCAGTCCTCAGTCGGGACAGAAGTTCTTC
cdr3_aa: CAISPQSGQKFF

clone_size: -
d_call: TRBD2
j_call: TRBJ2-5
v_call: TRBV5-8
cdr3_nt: TGTGCCAGCAGCCCGAAGGGGAGAGCGGGGGATCAAGAGACCCAGTACTTC
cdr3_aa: CASSPKGRAGDQETQYF

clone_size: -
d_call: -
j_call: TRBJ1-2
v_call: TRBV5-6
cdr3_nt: TGTGCCAGCAGCACCACTGGGGATAAGCGAGGGCATGGTGGCTACACCTTC
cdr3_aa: CASSTTGDKRGHGGYTF

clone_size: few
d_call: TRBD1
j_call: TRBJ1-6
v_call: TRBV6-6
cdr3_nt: TGTGCCAGCAGTTACCCAGGGGGATCCGCACCCCTCCACTTT
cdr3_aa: CASSYPGGSAPLHF

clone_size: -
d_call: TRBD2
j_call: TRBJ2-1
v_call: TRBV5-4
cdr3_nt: TGTGCCAGCAGCTTGGGGCTAGCGGGAGGGGGTGAGCAGTTCTTC
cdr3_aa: CASSLGLAGGGEQFF

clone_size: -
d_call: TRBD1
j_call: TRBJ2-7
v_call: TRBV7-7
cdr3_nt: TGTGCTAGCAGCGTTGGACAGGGGACGGGCTACGAGCAGTACTTC
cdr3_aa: CASSVGQGTGYEQYF

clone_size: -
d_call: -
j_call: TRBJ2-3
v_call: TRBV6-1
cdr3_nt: TGTGCCAGCAGTGAATTCGGGGGTTTCACAGATACGCAGTATTTT
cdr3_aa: CASSEFGGFTDTQYF

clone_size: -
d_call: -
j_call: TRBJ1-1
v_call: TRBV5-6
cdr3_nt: TGTGCCAGCAGCCCCCGCACTGAAGCTTTCTTT
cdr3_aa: CASSPRTEAFF

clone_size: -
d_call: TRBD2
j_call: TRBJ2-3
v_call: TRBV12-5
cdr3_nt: TGTGCTAGTGGTATCGGGACTAGCGGGAGCACAGGTACGCAGTATTTT
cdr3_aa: CASGIGTSGSTGTQYF

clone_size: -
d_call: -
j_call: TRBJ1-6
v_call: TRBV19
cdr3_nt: TGTGCCAGTAGTATCGGAAGGGGCCTAAGCTCCTATAATTCACCCCTCCACTTT
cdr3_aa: CASSIGRGLSSYNSPLHF

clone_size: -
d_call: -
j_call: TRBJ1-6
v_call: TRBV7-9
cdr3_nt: TGTGCCAGCAGCCCAGAGGGGCAGGGGAATTCACCCCTCCACTTT
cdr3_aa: CASSPEGQGNSPLHF

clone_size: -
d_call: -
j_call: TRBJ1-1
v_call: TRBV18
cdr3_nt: TGTGCCAGCTCACCACTCGACAGAAGAAACACTGAAGCTTTCTTT
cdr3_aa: CASSPLDRRNTEAFF

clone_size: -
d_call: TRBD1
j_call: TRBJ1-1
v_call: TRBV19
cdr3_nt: TGTGCCAGTAGTAACAGGGGCATGAACACTGAAGCTTTCTTT
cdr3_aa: CASSNRGMNTEAFF

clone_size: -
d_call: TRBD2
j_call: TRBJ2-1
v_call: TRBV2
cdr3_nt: TGTGCCAGCAGTATTAGCGGGAGGTCCTACGATGAGCAGTTCTTC
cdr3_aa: CASSISGRSYDEQFF

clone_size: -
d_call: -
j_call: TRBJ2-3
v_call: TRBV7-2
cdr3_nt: TGTGCCAGCACCGATTTTTTAGAGGATACGCAGTATTTT
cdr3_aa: CASTDFLEDTQYF

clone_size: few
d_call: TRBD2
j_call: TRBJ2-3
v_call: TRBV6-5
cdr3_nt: TGTGCCAGCAGTCCACCTAGGACTAGATCTAATACGCAGTATTTT
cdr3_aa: CASSPPRTRSNTQYF

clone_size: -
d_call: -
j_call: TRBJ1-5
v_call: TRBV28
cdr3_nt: TGTGCCAGCAGTTTAGGGGGGTATAGCAATCAGCCCCAGCATTTT
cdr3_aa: CASSLGGYSNQPQHF

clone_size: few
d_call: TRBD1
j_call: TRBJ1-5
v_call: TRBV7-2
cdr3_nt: TGTGCCAGCAGCACACGGACAGGGGAGGTGCCCCAGCATTTT
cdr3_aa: CASSTRTGEVPQHF

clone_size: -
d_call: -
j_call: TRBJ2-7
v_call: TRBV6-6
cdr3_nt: TGTGCCAGCAGTTACTCGTGGGGGCCCTCCTACGAGCAGTACTTC
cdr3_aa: CASSYSWGPSYEQYF

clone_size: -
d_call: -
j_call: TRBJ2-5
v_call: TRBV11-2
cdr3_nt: TGTGCCAGCAGCAAAGGGGTACAAGAGACCCAGTACTTC
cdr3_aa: CASSKGVQETQYF

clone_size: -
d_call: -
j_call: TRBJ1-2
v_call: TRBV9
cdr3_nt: TGTGCCAGCAGCGTAGTAATTGAGGCGGCAGCCGCTAACTATGGCTACACCTTC
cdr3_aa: CASSVVIEAAAANYGYTF

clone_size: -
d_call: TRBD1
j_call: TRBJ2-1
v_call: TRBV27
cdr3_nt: TGTGCCAGCCACCCAGGGGGCGGTTGGAATGAGCAGTTCTTC
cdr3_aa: CASHPGGGWNEQFF

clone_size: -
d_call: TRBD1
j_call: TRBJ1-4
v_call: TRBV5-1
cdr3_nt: TGCGCCAGCTCTCGACAGGGGGGTGAAAAACTGTTTTTT
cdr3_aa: CASSRQGGEKLFF

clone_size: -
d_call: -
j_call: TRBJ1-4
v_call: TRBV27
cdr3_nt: TGTGCCAGCAGTTTATCGTATACGAACCTCGGTTGGGAAAAACTGTTTTTT
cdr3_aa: CASSLSYTNLGWEKLFF

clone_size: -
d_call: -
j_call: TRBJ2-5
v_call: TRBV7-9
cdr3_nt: TGTGCCAGCAGCTTAGGAGGGCGGGGGCGACTCCAAGAGACCCAGTACTTC
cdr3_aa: CASSLGGRGRLQETQYF

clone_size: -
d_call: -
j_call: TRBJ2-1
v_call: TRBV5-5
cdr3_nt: TGTGCCAGCAGCGTATATGACAGCTACAATGAGCAGTTCTTC
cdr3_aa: CASSVYDSYNEQFF

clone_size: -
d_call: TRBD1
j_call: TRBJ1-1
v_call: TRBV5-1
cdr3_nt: TGCGCCAGCAGCTCGCCCGGGGGGGACAGACCAAACACTGAAGCTTTCTTT
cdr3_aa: CASSSPGGDRPNTEAFF

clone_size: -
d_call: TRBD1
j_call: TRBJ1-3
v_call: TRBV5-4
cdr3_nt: TGTGCCAGCCACAATTCCGGACAGGGCGGAAACACCATATATTTT
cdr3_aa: CASHNSGQGGNTIYF

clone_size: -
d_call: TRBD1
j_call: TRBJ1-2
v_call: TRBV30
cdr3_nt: TGTGCCTGGAGAGGACAGGGGGTTCACTATGGCTACACCTTC
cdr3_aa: CAWRGQGVHYGYTF

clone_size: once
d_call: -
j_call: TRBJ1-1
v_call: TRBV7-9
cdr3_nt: TGTGCCAGCAGCTTCCCCGGGAGGGAGGACACTGAAGCTTTCTTT
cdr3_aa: CASSFPGREDTEAFF

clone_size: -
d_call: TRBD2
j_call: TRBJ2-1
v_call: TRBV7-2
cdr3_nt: TGTGCCAGCAGCTTAGTTGTGAGCGGGGGGTTAAACAATGAGCAGTTCTTC
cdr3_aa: CASSLVVSGGLNNEQFF

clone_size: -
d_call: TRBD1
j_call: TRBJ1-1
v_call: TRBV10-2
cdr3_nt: TGCGCCAGCAGCCGGGACAGGGAGTGGGAGACTGAAGCTTTCTTT
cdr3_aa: CASSRDREWETEAFF

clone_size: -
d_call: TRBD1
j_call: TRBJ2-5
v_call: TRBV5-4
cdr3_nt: TGTGCCAGCAGCGTGGGGACAGGGGGAGAGACCCAGTACTTC
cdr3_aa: CASSVGTGGETQYF

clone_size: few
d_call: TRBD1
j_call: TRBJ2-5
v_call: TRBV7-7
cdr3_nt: TGTGCTAGCAGCTTAGGCGTTGCCGGGACAGGGGGCACCCAGTACTTC
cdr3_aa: CASSLGVAGTGGTQYF

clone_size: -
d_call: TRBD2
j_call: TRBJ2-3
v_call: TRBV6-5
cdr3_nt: TGTGCCAGCAGACCCCTGGCGGGAGGGGCAGATACGCAGTATTTT
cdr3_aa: CASRPLAGGADTQYF

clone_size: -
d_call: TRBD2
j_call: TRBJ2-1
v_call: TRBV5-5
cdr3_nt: TGTGCCAGCAGGACCGCAGGGTTGAGGCTAGCGGGCCGCTACAATGAGCAGTTCTTC
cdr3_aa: CASRTAGLRLAGRYNEQFF

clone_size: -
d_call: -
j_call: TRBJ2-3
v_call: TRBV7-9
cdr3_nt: TGTGCCAGCAGCCAGCAGGCCTATACGCAGTATTTT
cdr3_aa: CASSQQAYTQYF

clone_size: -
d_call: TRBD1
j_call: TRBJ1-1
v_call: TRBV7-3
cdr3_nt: TGTGCCAGCAGCGCCCCGACCGGACAGGGAGGCACTGAAGCTTTCTTT
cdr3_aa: CASSAPTGQGGTEAFF

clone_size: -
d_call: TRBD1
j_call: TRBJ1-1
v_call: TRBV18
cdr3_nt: TGTGCCAGCTCACCAGCAGGGGGCTCTGAAGCTTTCTTT
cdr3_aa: CASSPAGGSEAFF

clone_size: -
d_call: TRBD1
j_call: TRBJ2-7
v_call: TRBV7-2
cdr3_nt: TGTGCCAGCAGCACAGAGACAGGGTACTCCTACGAGCAGTACTTC
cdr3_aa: CASSTETGYSYEQYF

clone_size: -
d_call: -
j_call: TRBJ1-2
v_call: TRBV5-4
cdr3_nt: TGTGCCAGCAGCTTGGCCCCCGGGTTTGGCTACACCTTC
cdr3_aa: CASSLAPGFGYTF

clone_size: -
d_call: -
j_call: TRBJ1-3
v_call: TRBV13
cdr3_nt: TGTGCCAGCAGCTTTAGGGAGGGAAACTCTGGAAACACCATATATTTT
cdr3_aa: CASSFREGNSGNTIYF

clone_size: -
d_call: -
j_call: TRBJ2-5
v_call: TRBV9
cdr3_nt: TGTGCCAGCAGCGCCGGACTATGGGAGACCCAGTACTTC
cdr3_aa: CASSAGLWETQYF

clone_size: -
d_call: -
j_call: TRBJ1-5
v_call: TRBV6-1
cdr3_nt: TGTGCCAGCCATCAGGGAAATCAGCCCCAGCATTTT
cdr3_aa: CASHQGNQPQHF

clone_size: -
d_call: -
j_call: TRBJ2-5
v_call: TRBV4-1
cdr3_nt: TGCGCCAGCAGCCCCATAAGTGGACAGCAAGAGACCCAGTACTTC
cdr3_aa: CASSPISGQQETQYF

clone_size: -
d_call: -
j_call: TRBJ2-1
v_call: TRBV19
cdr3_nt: TGTGCCAGTAGTATAGCCGGTCCAGGGAAGGATGAGCAGTTCTTC
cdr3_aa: CASSIAGPGKDEQFF

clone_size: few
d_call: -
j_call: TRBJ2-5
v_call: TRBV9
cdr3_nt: TGTGCCAGCAGCGTAGCGGGTCAGAGGTCAGAGACCCAGTACTTC
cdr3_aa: CASSVAGQRSETQYF

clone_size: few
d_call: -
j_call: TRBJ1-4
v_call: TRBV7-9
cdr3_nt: TGTGCCAGCAGCTTAGGGACAGCTAATGAAAAACTGTTTTTT
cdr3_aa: CASSLGTANEKLFF

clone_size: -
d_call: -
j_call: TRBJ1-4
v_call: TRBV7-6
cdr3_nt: TGTGCCAGCAGCCCTAAGTTCAATGAAAAACTGTTTTTT
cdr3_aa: CASSPKFNEKLFF

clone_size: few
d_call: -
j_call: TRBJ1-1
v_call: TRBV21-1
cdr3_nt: TGTGCCAGCAGCACCCTCAGATTGGGGCCATTGAACACTGAAGCTTTCTTT
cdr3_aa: CASSTLRLGPLNTEAFF

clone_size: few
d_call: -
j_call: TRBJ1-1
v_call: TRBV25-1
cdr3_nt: TGTGCCAGCGAAGGACAGCAGAACACTGAAGCTTTCTTT
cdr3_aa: CASEGQQNTEAFF